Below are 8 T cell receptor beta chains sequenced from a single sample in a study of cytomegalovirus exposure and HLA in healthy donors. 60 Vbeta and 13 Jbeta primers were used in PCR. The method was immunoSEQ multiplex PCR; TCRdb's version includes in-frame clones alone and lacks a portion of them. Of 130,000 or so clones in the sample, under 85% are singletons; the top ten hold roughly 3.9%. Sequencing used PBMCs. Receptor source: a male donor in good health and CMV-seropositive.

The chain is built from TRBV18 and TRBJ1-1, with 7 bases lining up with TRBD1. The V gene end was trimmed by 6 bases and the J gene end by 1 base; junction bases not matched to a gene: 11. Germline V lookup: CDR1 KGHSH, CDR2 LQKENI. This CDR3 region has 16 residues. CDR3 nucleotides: TGTGCCAGCTCCCCTAATGCCGGGACAGCGAACACTGAAGCTTTCTTT. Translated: CASSPNAGTANTEAFF.

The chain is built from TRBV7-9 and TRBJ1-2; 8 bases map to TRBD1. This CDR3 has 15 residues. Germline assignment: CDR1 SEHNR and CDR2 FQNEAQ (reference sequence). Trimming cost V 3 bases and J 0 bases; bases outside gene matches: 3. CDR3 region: CASSFGQGANYGYTF. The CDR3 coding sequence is TGTGCCAGCAGCTTTGGACAGGGTGCTAACTATGGCTACACCTTC.

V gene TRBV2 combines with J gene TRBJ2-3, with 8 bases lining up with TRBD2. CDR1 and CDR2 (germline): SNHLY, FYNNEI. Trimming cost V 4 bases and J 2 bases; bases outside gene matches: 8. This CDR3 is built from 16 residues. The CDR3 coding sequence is TGTGCCAGCAGTGTCCCACTAGCGGAAATCACAGATACGCAGTATTTT. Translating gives CASSVPLAEITDTQYF.

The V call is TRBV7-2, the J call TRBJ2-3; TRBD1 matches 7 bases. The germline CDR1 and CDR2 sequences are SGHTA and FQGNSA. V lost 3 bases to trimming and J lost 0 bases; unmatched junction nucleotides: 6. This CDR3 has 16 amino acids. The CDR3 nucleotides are TGTGCCAGCAGCTTTTCCCGACAGGGAAGCACAGATACGCAGTATTTT. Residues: CASSFSRQGSTDTQYF.

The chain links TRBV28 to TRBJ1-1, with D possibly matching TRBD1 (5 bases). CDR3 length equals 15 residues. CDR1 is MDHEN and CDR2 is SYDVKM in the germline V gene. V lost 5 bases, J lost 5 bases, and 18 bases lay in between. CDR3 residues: CASSTPNGGRTEAFF. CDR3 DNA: TGTGCCAGCAGTACACCCAACGGGGGTCGGACTGAAGCTTTCTTT. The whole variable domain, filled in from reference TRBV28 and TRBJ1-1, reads DVKVTQSSRYLVKRTGEKVFLECVQDMDHENMFWYRQDPGLGLRLIYFSYDVKMKEKGDIPEGYSVSREKKERFSLILESASTNQTSMYLCASSTPNGGRTEAFFGQGTRLTVV.

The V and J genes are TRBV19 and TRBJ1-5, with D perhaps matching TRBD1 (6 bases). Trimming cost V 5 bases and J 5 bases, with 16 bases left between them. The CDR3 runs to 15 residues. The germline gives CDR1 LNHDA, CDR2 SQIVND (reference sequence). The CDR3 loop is CASSAIDRNDQPQHF. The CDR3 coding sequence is TGTGCCAGTAGTGCCATTGACAGGAACGATCAGCCCCAGCATTTT.

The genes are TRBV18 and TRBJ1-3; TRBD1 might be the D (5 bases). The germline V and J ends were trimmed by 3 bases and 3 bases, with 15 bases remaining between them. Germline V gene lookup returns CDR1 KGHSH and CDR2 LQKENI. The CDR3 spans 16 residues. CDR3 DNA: TGTGCCAGCTCACCCCTGGGGGGAGAACGTGGAAACACCATATATTTT. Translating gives CASSPLGGERGNTIYF.

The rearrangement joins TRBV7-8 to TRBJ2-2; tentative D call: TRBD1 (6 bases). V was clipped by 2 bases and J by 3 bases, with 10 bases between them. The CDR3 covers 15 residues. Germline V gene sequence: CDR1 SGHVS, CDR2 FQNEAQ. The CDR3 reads CASSLIQGDTGELFF. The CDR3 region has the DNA TGTGCCAGCAGCTTAATACAGGGTGACACCGGGGAGCTGTTTTTT.